This T cell receptor (beta chain) was sequenced during a study of blood T cell repertoires in COVID-19. Background on the study: The United States, Italy and Spain were the sources of the acute and convalescent COVID-19 samples.

TCRdb keeps only in-frame clones here, not all; method: immunoSEQ multiplex PCR. The data show roughly 170,000 clones, 70% to 90% seen once. Trimming stripped 5 bases from V and 2 bases from J, with 13 bases between. The CDR3 runs 15 residues. CDR1 and CDR2 (germline): SGHTA, FQGTGA. The sequence was collected from a woman between 45 and 60 years old with COVID-19, enrolled during active disease. Sequencing was performed on peripheral blood. The rearrangement uses TRBV7-3 and TRBJ1-5; perhaps TRBD1 as D (5 bases). CDR3 sequence: CASSLMGPGNQPQHF. Here the CDR3 DNA reads TGTGCCAGCAGCCTGATGGGGCCGGGCAATCAGCCCCAGCATTTT.